This T cell receptor (beta chain) was profiled in a study of blood T cell repertoires in COVID-19. Study-wide background: Researchers got acute and convalescent COVID-19 samples from the United States, Italy and Spain. Sources were T cells, B-cell-depleted T cells, or PBMCs; the material itself was cDNA or gDNA.

This clone came up once. Germline loops: CDR1 SGHVS, CDR2 FQNEAQ. The CDR3 covers 15 residues. V was pared by 2 bases and J by 3 bases, with 10 bases between. Clones were read by immunoSEQ multiplex PCR, and TCRdb kept only the in-frame ones, dropping some. The sample has roughly 110,000 clones, more than 70% seen once. The clonotype comes from a man aged 65-85 years with acute or convalescent COVID-19. This chain links TRBV7-8 with TRBJ2-2; the D gene is possibly TRBD2 (5 bases). Sequences were obtained from peripheral blood. CDR3 sequence (DNA): TGTGCCAGCAGCTTAAGTGGGCGGGACACCGGGGAGCTGTTTTTT. Translation: CASSLSGRDTGELFF.